The 8 T cell receptor beta chains below come from one sample, sequenced in a study of blood T cell repertoires in COVID-19. TCRdb's table, derived via immunoSEQ multiplex PCR, lists solely in-frame clones and lacks some. This sample has approximately 320,000 clones; more than 90% occur once, and the top ten carry roughly 2.5%. The specimen was PBMCs or T cells enriched from blood (not recorded which). Source of these receptors: a man between 60 and 70 years old who had recovered from COVID-19.

The rearrangement joins TRBV28 to TRBJ1-2; weak D call: TRBD1 (5 bases). Germline assignment: CDR1 MDHEN and CDR2 SYDVKM. This CDR3 has 13 residues. V lost 7 bases, J lost 8 bases, and 17 bases lay in between. The CDR3 reads CASTSSGNWGYTF. CDR3 in DNA: TGTGCCAGCACCTCTTCAGGGAATTGGGGCTACACCTTC.

The chain uses TRBV18 and TRBJ2-1; 9 bases are shared with TRBD1. Germline-derived CDR1 and CDR2 are KGHSH and LQKENI. This CDR3 contains 15 residues. V was pared by 6 bases and J by 3 bases, with 6 bases of the junction left unmatched. The DNA of the CDR3 is TGTGCCAGCTCTCGGGGACAGGGTATCTACAATGAGCAGTTCTTC. Protein product: CASSRGQGIYNEQFF.

The rearrangement joins TRBV18 to TRBJ2-3; 9 nucleotides align to TRBD1. The CDR3 length is 14 residues. The V and J ends lost 6 bases and 1 base, in that order; junction bases with no gene match: 2. Germline CDR1 reads KGHSH; CDR2 reads LQKENI. CDR3 DNA: TGTGCCAGCTCCAGACAGGGGGGCACAGATACGCAGTATTTT. This encodes CASSRQGGTDTQYF.

The CDR3 nucleotides are TGTGCCAGCAGCTTGAAGGGGGGAAACACCATATATTTT. Translated: CASSLKGGNTIYF. J is TRBJ1-3 and V is TRBV5-4; a possible D gene is TRBD1 (5 bases). The CDR3 has 13 residues. Germline V gene lookup returns CDR1 SGHNT and CDR2 YYREEE (reference sequence). V was trimmed by 1 base and J by 4 bases, leaving 6 bases between them.

This sequence joins TRBV7-8 and TRBJ1-2, with 7 nucleotides matching TRBD1. Per germline, CDR1 SGHVS and CDR2 FQNEAQ. The CDR3 sequence is 12 residues long. Germline trimming cut 10 bases from V and 6 bases from J; bases unmatched to any gene: 8. The CDR3 DNA follows: TGTGCCATTAGGACAGGAAGTCATGGCTACACCTTC. Encoded protein: CAIRTGSHGYTF.

The chain joins TRBV29-1 to TRBJ1-1; TRBD1 is a possible D gene (6 bases). CDR1 and CDR2 (germline): SQVTM, ANQGSEA. The CDR3 sequence is 14 residues long. Trimming took off 6 bases at V and 4 bases at J, with 18 bases between the two ends. The CDR3 region is CSVRGGGQVTEAFF. The CDR3 region has the DNA TGCAGCGTAAGGGGCGGGGGGCAGGTCACTGAAGCTTTCTTT.

V and J are TRBV19 and TRBJ1-6; D remains unclear. Per the germline V gene, CDR1 is LNHDA and CDR2 is SQIVND (reference sequence). V was shortened by 3 bases and J by 0 bases, with 9 bases between the two germline ends. The CDR3 has 16 amino acids. Here the CDR3 reads CASSIGTGSYNSPLHF. The DNA of the CDR3 is TGTGCCAGTAGTATTGGCACGGGCTCCTATAATTCACCCCTCCACTTT.

This sequence joins TRBV6-2 or TRBV6-3 and TRBJ1-5; D is uncertain. The CDR3 totals 15 residues. Germline lookup yields CDR1 MNHEY and CDR2 SVGEGT. V was clipped by 3 bases and J by 3 bases, with 12 bases between them. CDR3: CASSYPRASNQPQHF. The CDR3 nucleotides are TGTGCCAGCAGTTATCCACGCGCGTCCAATCAGCCCCAGCATTTT.